Listed here is a single T cell receptor beta chain. What this receptor recognizes is not known. No much larger clonotype is one base removed from it; base qualities were not supplied. TCRbeta CDR3 regions were amplified from genomic DNA using the immunoSEQ Assay, a bias-controlled multiplex PCR. In the paper's pipeline: Within the assay, amplification of reference gene primers was used to estimate how many nucleated cells each sample contained. To quantify the absolute abundance of each unique TCRbeta CDR3 rearrangement, sequence reads were collapsed and filtered. Productive Simpson clonality was computed per sample as the square root of Simpson's diversity index over productive rearrangements. The table was pulled from immuneACCESS by TCRdb, which kept in-frame rearrangements only. Such tables lose some clones; where checked, under half of the loss comes from unresolved V genes, and the rest has no known cause. The V and J calls and the clone size are those of that table, but D and trimming were determined from the DNA. The sample yields approximately 390,000 clones; more than 75% were counted once. Approximately 9.3% of the sample is taken by the ten largest.

This record belongs to a study of blood T cell repertoires in COVID-19 (dated by TCRdb to the early 2020s). About the study as a whole: Collaborator samples came from the United States, Italy and Spain and covered acute and convalescent phases of COVID-19. Sample metadata almost always included a de-identified subject ID, COVID-19 status, age in years and sex. Where available, HLA class I and class II types were obtained from metadata supplied by the sample provider rather than from assay-based typing. The dataset comprised deeply sampled blood TCRbeta repertoires from subjects exposed to, actively infected with, or recovered from COVID-19. The repertoires were released in a freely available public database intended as a resource for research on the immune response to SARS-CoV-2. The samples were drawn from two sources: the first 160 participants of the ongoing ImmuneRACE study, and 1,000 to 1,500 subjects contributed by 6 global collaborators. The material from the prospective study consisted of cDNA or gDNA derived from T cells, B-cell-depleted T cells, or PBMCs. The paper's findings and limits, for the study overall: The amount of clinical and demographic metadata varied by source and participant and was provided uncurated.

In the prospective study, participants were roughly 18 to 95 years old, resided in about two dozen geographic areas of the United States, and were enrolled through a virtual design. In the prospective study, cohorts were assigned on the basis of participant-reported clinical history obtained from a screening survey and a study questionnaire. ImmuneRACE Cohort 3 recovered participants were defined by two consecutive negative NP/OP PCR tests, healthcare professional clearance, or symptom resolution. In the prospective study, mobile phlebotomists collected whole blood, serum and a nasopharyngeal or oropharyngeal swab from each participant. Prospective study participants could optionally give additional blood draws and questionnaires over an approximately two-month period. Before DNA extraction, prospective study blood samples were shipped either frozen or at room temperature. From the germline V gene, CDR1 is MNHEY and CDR2 is SVGEGT. At the junction V is shortened by 0 bases and J by 2 bases, with 15 bases in between. The CDR3 numbers 17 residues from cysteine through phenylalanine. CDR3 DNA is the only sequence kept; it has 51 bases, read in frame from the first base.

The sequence is built from TRBV6-2 or TRBV6-3 and TRBJ2-3; a tentative D match to TRBD1 spans 6 bases. The source is a woman aged 45-65 years who had recovered from COVID-19. Sequencing input: PBMCs or T cells enriched from blood (not recorded which). The DNA is as follows: TGTGCCAGCAGTTACTCGGTTACCTCAGGGGACACAGATACGCAGTATTTT. It translates as CASSYSVTSGDTDTQYF.